This T cell receptor beta chain was observed in a study of control samples from healthy donors and cancer patients. This table comes from immunoSEQ multiplex PCR, and its TCRdb copy is limited to in-frame clones, with some not included. The repertoire holds more than 110,000 clones, with 88% as singletons. This CDR3 region has 13 residues. Germline V lookup: CDR1 SGDLS, CDR2 YYNGEE. Trimming left V 0 bases short and J 9 bases short, with 12 bases between. The J gene is TRBJ1-1, the V gene TRBV9, with D tentatively TRBD1 (5 bases). Sequencing was performed on blood. The clonotype originates from a woman in her twenties or thirties in good health. DNA for the CDR3: TGTGCCAGCAGCGTAGCGAGGGCAGGGCAAGCTTTCTTT. Amino acid sequence: CASSVARAGQAFF.